This T cell receptor beta chain was documented in a study of patients and donors after allogeneic stem cell transplantation. Trimming left V 0 bases short and J 0 bases short, with 15 bases between. This CDR3 region has 17 residues. Per the germline V gene, CDR1 is LNHNV and CDR2 is YYDKDF (reference sequence). Each CDR3 protein is one row after TCRdb ran MiXCR on the RT-PCR reads. The sample holds fewer than 75,000 distinct CDR3 sequences, roughly 15% seen once. This clonotype has just a few counts. V is TRBV15 and J is TRBJ2-7, with D perhaps given as TRBD1 or TRBD2 (5 bases each). The receptor comes from a human donor who was either an allogeneic HSCT recipient or a stem cell or donor lymphocyte infusion donor (not recorded which). It is not recorded whose cells these are; they may come from a transplant donor. The sequencing input was blood, either unsorted or a sorted T cell fraction (not recorded which). The CDR3 region has the DNA TGTGCCACCAGCAGAGATCTTATGGGGCGGGCCTCCTACGAGCAGTACTTC. Protein product: CATSRDLMGRASYEQYF.